A selection of T cell receptor beta chains follows, all from one sample in a study of identical twins. TCRdb analysed the 5' RACE reads with MiXCR anew, one entry per CDR3 protein. This table has roughly 1.6 million distinct CDR3 sequences, roughly a third appearing once. The specimen sequenced was cord blood. The receptors stem from a newborn girl in good health. The CDR3 runs from the conserved cysteine through the conserved F or W. Fields, in order: D gene, clone size, V gene, J gene, CDR3 protein, CDR3 DNA. A D gene is named only where the DNA matches it firmly. Expanded clones are given a class, and other clones once, few, many or no size at all.

d_gene: .; abundance: few; v_gene: TRBV29-1; j_gene: TRBJ1-2; CDR3aa: CSVVDKRGYGYTF; CDR3nt: TGCAGCGTTGTTGATAAGAGGGGCTATGGCTACACCTTC
d_gene: TRBD2; abundance: .; v_gene: TRBV29-1; j_gene: TRBJ2-1; CDR3aa: CSAPAGGGYNEQFF; CDR3nt: TGCAGCGCTCCAGCGGGGGGGGGTTACAATGAGCAGTTCTTC
d_gene: TRBD2; abundance: .; v_gene: TRBV10-3; j_gene: TRBJ2-3; CDR3aa: CAISDSGYTDTQYF; CDR3nt: TGTGCCATCAGTGATAGCGGGTACACAGATACGCAGTATTTT
d_gene: .; abundance: .; v_gene: TRBV5-4; j_gene: TRBJ2-1; CDR3aa: CASSRPEGEEQFF; CDR3nt: TGTGCCAGCAGCCGACCGGAGGGGGAGGAGCAGTTCTTC
d_gene: TRBD1; abundance: .; v_gene: TRBV3-1; j_gene: TRBJ1-2; CDR3aa: CASSQARGTYGYTF; CDR3nt: TGTGCCAGCAGCCAAGCCAGGGGGACCTATGGCTACACCTTC
d_gene: .; abundance: few; v_gene: TRBV20-1; j_gene: TRBJ2-7; CDR3aa: CSARRPSAYEQYF; CDR3nt: TGCAGTGCTAGAAGGCCCAGCGCTTACGAGCAGTACTTC
d_gene: .; abundance: .; v_gene: TRBV25-1; j_gene: TRBJ2-4; CDR3aa: CASSELRGTGYIF; CDR3nt: TGTGCCAGCAGTGAATTGAGGGGGACTGGCTACATCTTC
d_gene: .; abundance: few; v_gene: TRBV9; j_gene: TRBJ2-3; CDR3aa: CASSSPREGEDTQYF; CDR3nt: TGTGCCAGCAGCTCCCCCAGGGAAGGAGAAGATACGCAGTATTTT
d_gene: .; abundance: .; v_gene: TRBV27; j_gene: TRBJ2-7; CDR3aa: CASSPDLVTYEQYF; CDR3nt: TGTGCCAGCAGCCCCGACTTGGTAACCTACGAGCAGTACTTC
d_gene: .; abundance: .; v_gene: TRBV24-1; j_gene: TRBJ2-1; CDR3aa: CATSGAGYNEQFF; CDR3nt: TGTGCCACCAGTGGGGCAGGGTACAATGAGCAGTTCTTC
d_gene: .; abundance: few; v_gene: TRBV21-1; j_gene: TRBJ2-7; CDR3aa: CASSKGRSYEQYF; CDR3nt: TGTGCCAGCAGCAAAGGACGATCCTACGAGCAGTACTTC
d_gene: .; abundance: .; v_gene: TRBV20-1; j_gene: TRBJ2-3; CDR3aa: CSASPGLAVGTDTQYF; CDR3nt: TGCAGTGCCAGTCCCGGCTTAGCCGTAGGGACAGATACGCAGTATTTT
d_gene: TRBD1; abundance: .; v_gene: TRBV12-3/TRBV12-4; j_gene: TRBJ1-1; CDR3aa: CASSSQGGRTEAFF; CDR3nt: TGTGCCAGCAGTTCACAGGGGGGTAGAACTGAAGCTTTCTTT
d_gene: .; abundance: .; v_gene: TRBV20-1; j_gene: TRBJ1-4; CDR3aa: CSAPDRRTNEKLFF; CDR3nt: TGCAGTGCCCCCGACAGGCGAACTAATGAAAAACTGTTTTTT
d_gene: .; abundance: .; v_gene: TRBV28; j_gene: TRBJ1-1; CDR3aa: CASSLNRMGEAFF; CDR3nt: TGTGCCAGCAGTTTAAACAGAATGGGAGAAGCTTTCTTT
d_gene: TRBD1; abundance: many; v_gene: TRBV29-1; j_gene: TRBJ2-1; CDR3aa: CSVRQGQGEQFF; CDR3nt: TGCAGCGTGAGACAGGGACAAGGTGAGCAGTTCTTC
d_gene: TRBD2; abundance: many; v_gene: TRBV12-3/TRBV12-4; j_gene: TRBJ2-4; CDR3aa: CASSLVGGGNIQYF; CDR3nt: TGTGCCAGCAGTTTAGTTGGGGGGGGAAACATTCAGTACTTC
d_gene: .; abundance: .; v_gene: TRBV19; j_gene: TRBJ1-5; CDR3aa: CASSTMTDKPYNQPQHF; CDR3nt: TGTGCCAGTAGTACAATGACAGATAAACCTTACAATCAGCCCCAGCATTTT
d_gene: TRBD2; abundance: .; v_gene: TRBV28; j_gene: TRBJ2-5; CDR3aa: CASSRLGLAGAGGDEQYF; CDR3nt: TGTGCCAGCAGTAGGCTTGGACTAGCGGGAGCTGGAGGCGATGAGCAGTACTTC
d_gene: TRBD2; abundance: .; v_gene: TRBV3-1; j_gene: TRBJ2-7; CDR3aa: CASSMRLAGVGDNEQYF; CDR3nt: TGTGCCAGCAGTATGCGACTAGCGGGGGTGGGAGACAATGAGCAGTACTTC
d_gene: TRBD2; abundance: .; v_gene: TRBV10-3; j_gene: TRBJ2-7; CDR3aa: CAISESGLANNEQYF; CDR3nt: TGTGCCATCAGTGAGTCCGGACTAGCGAACAATGAGCAGTACTTC
d_gene: TRBD1; abundance: .; v_gene: TRBV12-3/TRBV12-4; j_gene: TRBJ2-1; CDR3aa: CASSRSGTGQFF; CDR3nt: TGTGCCAGCAGTCGGTCAGGGACAGGGCAGTTCTTC
d_gene: .; abundance: .; v_gene: TRBV20-1; j_gene: TRBJ2-4; CDR3aa: CSARDIGGGHDIQYF; CDR3nt: TGCAGTGCTAGAGATATAGGGGGGGGCCACGACATTCAGTACTTC
d_gene: .; abundance: .; v_gene: TRBV5-1; j_gene: TRBJ1-5; CDR3aa: CASSPGLRYTNQPQHF; CDR3nt: TGCGCCAGCAGCCCGGGACTGCGTTATACCAATCAGCCCCAGCATTTT